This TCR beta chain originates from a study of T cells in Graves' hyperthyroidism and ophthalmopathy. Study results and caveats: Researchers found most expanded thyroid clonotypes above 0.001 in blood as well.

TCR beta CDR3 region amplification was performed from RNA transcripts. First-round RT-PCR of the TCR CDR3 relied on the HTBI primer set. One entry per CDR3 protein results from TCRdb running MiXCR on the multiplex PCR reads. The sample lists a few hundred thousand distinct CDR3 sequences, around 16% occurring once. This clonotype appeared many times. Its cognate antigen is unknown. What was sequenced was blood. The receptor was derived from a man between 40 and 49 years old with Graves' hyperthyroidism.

The CDR3 bases are TGTGCCAGCTCACGAGGGACAGGGGGAAAAGAGACCCAGTACTTC. Translating gives CASSRGTGGKETQYF. The rearrangement links TRBV18 to TRBJ2-5; TRBD1 agrees at 11 bases. The J segment lost 3 bases and the V segment lost 4 bases, leaving 4 bases of the junction unmatched. The germline CDR1 and CDR2 sequences are KGHSH and LQKENI. The CDR3 is 15 residues long.